This T cell receptor (beta chain) was found in a study of response to subunit inactivated influenza vaccine. The study's findings and limits: Only a handful of new T cells, the authors suggested, are recruited with each seasonal influenza vaccination.

Trimming stripped 4 bases from V and 5 bases from J, with 19 bases between. In germline, CDR1 is LGHNA, CDR2 YNFKEQ. This CDR3 has 16 amino acids. TCRdb reprocessed the RT-PCR reads via MiXCR and lists one record per CDR3 protein. The sample has fewer than 550,000 distinct CDR3 sequences; about 25% are singletons. This clonotype was seen only a few times. As yet, its antigen is unknown. The chain combines TRBV4-2 with TRBJ2-3, with D perhaps matching TRBD2 (7 bases). The TCR originated in a man aged 50-60 years who received an inactivated influenza vaccine. Sequenced material: CD4+ T cells sorted from PBMCs, taken 5 days after vaccination. The CDR3 region has the DNA TGTGCCAGCAGCCGAGATGGGGGGGGCCTTGGAGATACGCAGTATTTT. This codes for CASSRDGGGLGDTQYF.